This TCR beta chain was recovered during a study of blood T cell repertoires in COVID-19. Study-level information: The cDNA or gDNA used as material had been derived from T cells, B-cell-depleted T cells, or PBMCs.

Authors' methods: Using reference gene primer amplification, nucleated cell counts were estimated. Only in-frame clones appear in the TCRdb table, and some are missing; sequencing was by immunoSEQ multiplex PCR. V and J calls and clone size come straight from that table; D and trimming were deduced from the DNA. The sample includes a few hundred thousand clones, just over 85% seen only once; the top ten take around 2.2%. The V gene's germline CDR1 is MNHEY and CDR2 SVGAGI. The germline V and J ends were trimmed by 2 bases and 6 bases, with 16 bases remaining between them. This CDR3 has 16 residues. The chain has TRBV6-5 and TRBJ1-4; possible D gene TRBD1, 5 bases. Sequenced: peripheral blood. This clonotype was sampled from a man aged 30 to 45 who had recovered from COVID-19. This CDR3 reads CASSYDGLGGYEKLFF. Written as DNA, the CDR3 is TGTGCCAGCAGTTACGACGGTCTGGGGGGTTATGAAAAACTGTTTTTT.